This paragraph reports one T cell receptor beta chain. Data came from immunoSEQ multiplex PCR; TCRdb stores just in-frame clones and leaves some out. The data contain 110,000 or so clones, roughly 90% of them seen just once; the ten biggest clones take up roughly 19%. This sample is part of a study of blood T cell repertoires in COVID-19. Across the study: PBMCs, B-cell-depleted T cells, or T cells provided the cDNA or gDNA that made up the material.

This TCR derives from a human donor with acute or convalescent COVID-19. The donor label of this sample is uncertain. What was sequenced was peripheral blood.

The CDR3 region is CASTQAGLAGGRVNEQFF. The CDR3 bases are TGTGCCAGTACCCAGGCGGGACTAGCGGGAGGCCGGGTCAATGAGCAGTTCTTC. This chain joins TRBV19 and TRBJ2-1; 15 bases agree with TRBD2. The V gene end was trimmed by 7 bases and the J gene end by 6 bases; junction bases not matched to a gene: 13. This CDR3 is built from 18 residues. Germline V gene sequence: CDR1 LNHDA, CDR2 SQIVND (reference sequence).